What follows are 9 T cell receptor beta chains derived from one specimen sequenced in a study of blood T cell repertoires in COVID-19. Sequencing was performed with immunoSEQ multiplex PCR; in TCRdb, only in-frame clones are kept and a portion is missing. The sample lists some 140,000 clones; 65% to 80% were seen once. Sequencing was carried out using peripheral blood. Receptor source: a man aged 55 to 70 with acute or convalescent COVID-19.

The CDR3 DNA reads as TGTGCCAGCTGGGACAGGGACACTGAAGCTTTCTTT. This translates into CASWDRDTEAFF. J is TRBJ1-1 and V is TRBV28; 9 bases are a match to TRBD1. CDR1 and CDR2 from the germline V gene are MDHEN and SYDVKM. This CDR3 is built from 12 residues. V shed 8 bases, J shed 3 bases, and the junction held 1 base outside the gene matches.

CDR3 bases: TGTGCCTGGAACAGGGGAGTGGGAAAACTGTTTTTT. Translating gives CAWNRGVGKLFF. The chain links TRBV30 to TRBJ1-4; 7 nucleotides align to TRBD1. Germline V gene data show CDR1 as GTSNPN and CDR2 as SVGIG (reference sequence). The CDR3 length is 12 residues. The trim removed 4 bases at V and 10 bases at J, leaving 6 bases unmatched.

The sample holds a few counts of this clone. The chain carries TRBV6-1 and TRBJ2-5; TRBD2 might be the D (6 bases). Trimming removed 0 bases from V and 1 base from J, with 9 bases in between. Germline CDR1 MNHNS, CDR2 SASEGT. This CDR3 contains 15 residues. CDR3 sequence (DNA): TGTGCCAGCAGTGAAGCGGGGGGAGGCCAAGAGACCCAGTACTTC. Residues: CASSEAGGGQETQYF.

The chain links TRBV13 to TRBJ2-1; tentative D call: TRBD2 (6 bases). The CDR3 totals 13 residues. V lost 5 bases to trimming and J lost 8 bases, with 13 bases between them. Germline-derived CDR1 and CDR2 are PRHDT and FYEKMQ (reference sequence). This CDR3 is CASSQSTRHEQFF. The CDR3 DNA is TGTGCCAGCAGCCAATCGACTAGGCATGAGCAGTTCTTC.

Here the CDR3 reads CASSRTSNEQFF. For the CDR3, the DNA is TGTGCCAGCAGCCGTACATCAAATGAGCAGTTCTTC. The chain combines TRBV27 with TRBJ2-1; D gene ambiguous. The CDR3 contains 12 residues. Per germline, CDR1 MNHEY and CDR2 SMNVEV (reference sequence). Trimming stripped 6 bases from V and 7 bases from J, with 10 bases between.

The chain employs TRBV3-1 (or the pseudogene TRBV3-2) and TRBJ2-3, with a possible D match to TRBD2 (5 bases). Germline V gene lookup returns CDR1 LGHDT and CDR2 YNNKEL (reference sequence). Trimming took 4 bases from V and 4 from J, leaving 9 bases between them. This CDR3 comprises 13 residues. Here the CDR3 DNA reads TGTGCCAGCAGCCTCGGACTGCCAGATACGCAGTATTTT. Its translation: CASSLGLPDTQYF.

The CDR3 spells CASSQAGTSYEQYF. DNA of the CDR3: TGCGCCAGCAGCCAGGCCGGGACTAGCTACGAGCAGTACTTC. The rearrangement joins TRBV5-1 to TRBJ2-7, with 8 bases lining up with TRBD2. CDR3 size: 14 residues. CDR1 is SGHRS and CDR2 is YFSETQ in the germline V gene. V lost 4 bases to trimming and J lost 3 bases; unmatched junction nucleotides: 6.

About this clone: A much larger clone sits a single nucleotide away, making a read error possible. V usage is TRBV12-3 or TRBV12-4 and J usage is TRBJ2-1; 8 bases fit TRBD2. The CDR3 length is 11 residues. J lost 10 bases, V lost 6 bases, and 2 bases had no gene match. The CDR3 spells CASSPSGEQFF. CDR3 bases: TGTGCCAGCAGCCCTAGCGGGGAGCAGTTCTTC.

For the CDR3, the DNA is TGTGCCAGCAGCCAGACTAGCGGGGTCCTCCCATTCTTC. As protein: CASSQTSGVLPFF. The V gene is TRBV28, the J gene TRBJ2-1; 11 positions match TRBD2. J gave up 16 bases and V 6 bases, and 11 bases lay outside the gene matches. The V gene's germline CDR1 is MDHEN and CDR2 SYDVKM. The CDR3 sequence is 13 residues long.